Below, 23 T cell receptor beta chains from the same sample are listed, as sequenced in a study of regulatory T cells in long-lasting Graves disease. Arm-PCR with iRepertoire HTBI primers amplified the CDR3 regions for these TCR beta libraries. TCRdb re-called the multiplex PCR reads with MiXCR, one entry per CDR3 protein. The sample consists of 550,000 or so distinct CDR3 sequences, about 12% of them appearing once. Documented time point: newly diagnosed GD, antithyroid drugs for less than 3 months. RNA extracted from PBMCs served as the sequencing template. These data were likewise used in another study, on T cells in Graves' hyperthyroidism and ophthalmopathy.

Material: peripheral blood mononuclear cells (PBMCs), obtained at new diagnosis, from a patient treated with antithyroid drugs. The receptors originated from a woman between 25 and 40 years old with Graves disease.

The chain is built from TRBV28 and TRBJ2-1, with D perhaps matching TRBD1 or TRBD2 (7 bases each). Germline V gene lookup returns CDR1 MDHEN and CDR2 SYDVKM. This CDR3 contains 15 residues. V lost 1 base and J lost 8, with 15 bases in between. CDR3 sequence: CASSLLSGGADEQFF. CDR3 sequence (DNA): TGTGCCAGCAGTTTATTATCAGGGGGGGCCGATGAGCAGTTCTTC.

This clonotype is categorized as hyperexpanded (1% or more). V and J are TRBV7-2 and TRBJ2-4; either TRBD1 or TRBD2 may supply D (5 bases each). This CDR3 contains 15 residues. With 3 bases removed from V and 6 bases from J, the gap between germline ends came to 15 bases. Germline CDR1 is SGHTA and CDR2 is FQGNSA. The CDR3 spells CASSFSGTELNIQYF. The CDR3 DNA is TGTGCCAGCAGCTTTTCCGGGACGGAGTTAAACATTCAGTACTTC.

This clonotype appeared many times. The J gene is TRBJ1-2, the V gene TRBV27; D call uncertain. Between the trimmed V and J ends, which lost 6 bases and 5 bases, there was a span of 13 bases. The CDR3 is 13 residues long. Germline V gene lookup returns CDR1 MNHEY and CDR2 SMNVEV (reference sequence). The CDR3 DNA follows: TGTGCCAGCAGCCACGGAAGGGCTTATGGCTACACCTTC. Translated: CASSHGRAYGYTF.

This clonotype has ten or more counts. The chain combines TRBV3-1 with TRBJ1-4; TRBD1 matches at 8 bases. This CDR3 spans 15 amino acids. After removal of 0 bases from V and 11 bases from J, the junction contained 8 bases not matched to a gene. Germline assignment: CDR1 LGHDT and CDR2 YNNKEL (reference sequence). CDR3 amino acids: CASSQEAGQVAKLFF. DNA for the CDR3: TGTGCCAGCAGCCAAGAAGCGGGACAGGTCGCTAAACTGTTTTTT.

This clonotype was detected a few times. This chain connects TRBV18 to TRBJ2-7; a weak D match, TRBD2 (6 bases). The germline gives CDR1 KGHSH, CDR2 LQKENI. The CDR3 loop spans 16 amino acids. With 2 bases removed from V and 3 bases from J, the gap between germline ends came to 17 bases. The CDR3 nucleotides are TGTGCCAGCTCACCAATATCGGGCGGGAAAGTCTACGAGCAGTACTTC. It encodes CASSPISGGKVYEQYF.

The chain has TRBV5-8 and TRBJ2-7; D perhaps matches TRBD2 (5 bases). There are 14 residues in the CDR3. CDR1 is SGHTS, CDR2 YDEGEE, per germline. The V end was cut by 5 bases, the J end by 0 bases, with 12 bases between. The chain's CDR3 is CASRSRDHSYEQYF. The CDR3, as DNA: TGTGCCAGCAGATCCCGGGATCACTCCTACGAGCAGTACTTC. Variable domain in full (rest from reference TRBV5-8 and TRBJ2-7): EAGVTQSPTHLIKTRGQQATLRCSPISGHTSVYWYQQALGLGLQFLLWYDEGEERNRGNFPPRFSGRQFPNYSSELNVNALELEDSALYLCASRSRDHSYEQYFGPGTRLTVT.

This clonotype was detected once. This probably arose from a read error, given a far larger clone one base away. CDR3 in amino acids: CASSLDPSLLGNEQYF. CDR3 coding DNA: TGTGCCAGCAGCTTAGATCCCTCTCTCTTGGGCAATGAGCAGTACTTC. The chain combines TRBV11-2 with TRBJ2-4; D unclear. Trimming stripped 0 bases from V and 13 bases from J, with 22 bases between. The CDR3 is made up of 16 amino acids. CDR1 and CDR2 (germline): SGHAT, FQNNGV.

The V and J genes are TRBV20-1 and TRBJ2-7; D is tentatively TRBD1 or TRBD2 (6 bases each). The germline V gene encodes CDR1 DFQATT and CDR2 SNEGSKA (reference sequence). The length of the CDR3 is 13 residues. V dropped 4 bases and J dropped 4 bases, with 14 bases sitting between them. The CDR3: CSATRGGRYEQYF. The CDR3 nucleotides are TGCAGTGCTACCCGAGGGGGGCGGTACGAGCAGTACTTC.

This clonotype was counted a few times. This chain links TRBV18 with TRBJ2-1, with D uncertain. Germline V lookup: CDR1 KGHSH, CDR2 LQKENI. The CDR3 runs to 16 residues. Trimming removed 3 bases from V and 1 base from J, with 13 bases in between. As DNA, the CDR3 is TGTGCCAGCTCACCCAAGATCCTTAATTCCTACAATGAGCAGTTCTTC. Its translation: CASSPKILNSYNEQFF.

V usage is TRBV20-1 and J usage is TRBJ2-1; D is unresolved. Germline CDR1 and CDR2: DFQATT and SNEGSKA (reference sequence). This CDR3 has 11 residues. The ends were cut back, 5 bases at V and 4 bases at J, with 6 bases in the middle. The CDR3 DNA is TGCAGTGCTCCGACGTACAATGAGCAGTTCTTC. This translates into CSAPTYNEQFF.

As concerns this clonotype: A read error may account for a junction end that differs from germline. This sequence joins TRBV5-4 and TRBJ1-2; 7 bases map to TRBD1. The germline V gene encodes CDR1 SGHNT and CDR2 YYREEE (reference sequence). CDR3 size: 11 residues. The CDR3 DNA follows: TGTGCCAGCAGCTCGGGACAGAGCATAGTCTTC. Amino acids: CASSSGQSIVF. Looking up the rest from reference TRBV5-4 and TRBJ1-2 gives the full variable domain: ETGVTQSPTHLIKTRGQQVTLRCSSQSGHNTVSWYQQALGQGPQFIFQYYREEENGRGNFPPRFSGLQFPNYSSELNVNALELDDSALYLCASSSGQSIVFGSGTRLTVV.

This clonotype was detected many times. The V call is TRBV5-4, the J call TRBJ2-3; D is ambiguous. Per the germline V gene, CDR1 is SGHNT and CDR2 is YYREEE (reference sequence). V lost 4 bases to trimming and J lost 4 bases, with 10 bases between them. This CDR3 is built from 13 residues. As DNA, the CDR3 is TGTGCCAGCAGCCCGATCGGGCCAGATACGCAGTATTTT. Protein sequence: CASSPIGPDTQYF.

This clonotype was found many times. The chain is built from TRBV28 and TRBJ2-7; TRBD2 agrees at 7 bases. J was trimmed by 4 bases and V by 1 base; bases with no gene match: 7. CDR1 is MDHEN, CDR2 SYDVKM, per germline. The CDR3 extends over 15 amino acids. CDR3 sequence: CASSLLERGGYEQYF. DNA of the CDR3: TGTGCCAGCAGTTTATTAGAGCGGGGAGGGTACGAGCAGTACTTC.

The chain has TRBV19 and TRBJ1-1, with unresolved D. The CDR3 contains 14 residues. With 2 bases removed from V and 0 bases from J, the gap between germline ends came to 7 bases. Per the germline V gene, CDR1 is LNHDA and CDR2 is SQIVND (reference sequence). CDR3 sequence (DNA): TGTGCCAGTAGTATAACACAGATGAACACTGAAGCTTTCTTT. Protein product: CASSITQMNTEAFF.

V is TRBV7-9 and J is TRBJ1-1; the D is unclear. Germline V gene sequence: CDR1 SEHNR, CDR2 FQNEAQ (reference sequence). Trimming shortened V by 3 bases and J by 4 bases, and 18 bases separated the two germline ends. The CDR3 contains 16 residues. The CDR3 reads CASSFKLREPSTEAFF. CDR3 sequence (DNA): TGTGCCAGCAGCTTCAAACTCCGGGAACCGAGCACTGAAGCTTTCTTT.

This clonotype was observed many times. The CDR3 here is CATSSLGTGGYNEQFF. The CDR3 DNA reads TGTGCCACCAGCAGCTTAGGGACAGGGGGATACAATGAGCAGTTCTTC. The chain links TRBV15 to TRBJ2-1; TRBD1 aligns across 11 bases. After removal of 3 bases from V and 4 bases from J, the junction contained 5 bases not matched to a gene. The CDR3 covers 16 residues. Germline V CDR1 and CDR2: LNHNV, YYDKDF (reference sequence).

The CDR3 sequence is CASSLIALGQNEQFF. Written as DNA, the CDR3 is TGTGCCAGCAGTTTAATCGCGTTGGGGCAGAATGAGCAGTTCTTC. This chain joins TRBV12-3 or TRBV12-4 and TRBJ2-1; TRBD1 is a possible D gene (5 bases). The V and J ends lost 2 bases and 7 bases respectively, with 15 bases between them. This CDR3 has 15 residues.

This clonotype showed up many times. The chain uses TRBV10-3 and TRBJ2-7; TRBD1 matches at 12 bases. The germline V gene encodes CDR1 ENHRY and CDR2 SYGVKD. The CDR3 extends over 16 amino acids. V lost 6 bases to trimming and J lost 2 bases; unmatched junction nucleotides: 8. The CDR3 loop is CAIRATGTGGTYEQYF. The CDR3 DNA sequence: TGTGCCATCAGGGCAACCGGGACAGGGGGCACCTACGAGCAGTACTTC.

On this clonotype itself: Since a much larger clone is just one base distant, this may be a read error. V is TRBV20-1 and J is TRBJ2-1, with 7 bases identical to TRBD2. The CDR3 consists of 17 residues. Germline V gene data show CDR1 as DFQATT and CDR2 as SNEGSKA (reference sequence). Written as DNA, the CDR3 is TGCAGGGCTCTGTCCAAACGGGAGGAGGGCTCCTACAATGAGCACTTCTTC. It specifies CRALSKREEGSYNEHFF.

This clonotype has ten or more counts. The chain has TRBV24-1 and TRBJ2-5; TRBD2 might be the D (7 bases). Germline V gives CDR1 KGHDR, CDR2 SFDVKD. V was trimmed by 5 bases and J by 4 bases, leaving 22 bases between them. The CDR3 is made up of 17 amino acids. CDR3 coding DNA: TGTGCCACCAGTGGTCGCCGCGGGGAGGGGGGATTAGAGACCCAGTACTTC. It translates to CATSGRRGEGGLETQYF.

This clonotype has ten or more counts. The chain links TRBV28 to TRBJ2-1; TRBD2 is a possible D gene (5 bases). Germline V gives CDR1 MDHEN, CDR2 SYDVKM. The CDR3 is 15 amino acids. V gave up 3 bases and J gave up 3 bases, with 12 bases separating them. The CDR3 bases are TGTGCCAGCAGTTTTCGGAGGATGAACTACAATGAGCAGTTCTTC. This encodes CASSFRRMNYNEQFF. Full variable domain (missing parts from reference TRBV28 and TRBJ2-1): DVKVTQSSRYLVKRTGEKVFLECVQDMDHENMFWYRQDPGLGLRLIYFSYDVKMKEKGDIPEGYSVSREKKERFSLILESASTNQTSMYLCASSFRRMNYNEQFFGPGTRLTVL.

This chain joins TRBV18 and TRBJ2-6; D remains unclear. The V end lost 0 bases, the J end lost 0 bases, and 15 bases lay between the germline ends. The CDR3 covers 19 residues. Germline V gene sequence: CDR1 KGHSH, CDR2 LQKENI. The CDR3 sequence: CASSPPRTALSSGANVLTF. DNA for the CDR3: TGTGCCAGCTCACCACCCCGGACGGCCCTAAGCTCTGGGGCCAACGTCCTGACTTTC.

This clonotype occurred many times. The V call is TRBV2, the J call TRBJ2-1; no reliable D call. CDR1 and CDR2 (germline): SNHLY, FYNNEI. The CDR3 runs to 14 residues. The V end lost 7 bases, the J end lost 3 bases, and 13 bases lay between the germline ends. CDR3 sequence: CASNLGPHYNEQFF. The CDR3 DNA is TGTGCCAGCAACCTAGGGCCTCACTACAATGAGCAGTTCTTC.